The sequence of this TCR beta chain was determined in a study of blood T cell repertoires in COVID-19. Original analysis: Counts of nucleated cells, estimated from reference gene primer amplification, were obtained. Clones were read by immunoSEQ multiplex PCR, and TCRdb kept only the in-frame ones, dropping some. V and J calls and clone size are given by that table; D and trimming were obtained from the DNA. The table shows about 300,000 clones, with over 75% occurring only once. Individuals aged roughly 18 to 95 years were recruited from 24 US areas. Either two negative PCRs, clearance, or symptom resolution qualified Cohort 3 donors as recovered. This clone is a singleton in its sample. The CDR3 length is 13 residues. V trimming: 7 bases; J trimming: 4 bases; junction bases outside the gene matches: 5. Per germline, CDR1 SNHLY and CDR2 FYNNEI.

The sequence came from a woman younger than 30 who had recovered from COVID-19. The sample was PBMCs or T cells enriched from blood (not recorded which). This sequence joins TRBV2 and TRBJ2-5, with TRBD2 matching over 8 bases. CDR3 region: CASNYRGGETQYF. In DNA, the CDR3 is TGTGCCAGCAACTATCGGGGGGGAGAGACCCAGTACTTC.